The source of this TCR delta chain is a study of gamma-delta T cells after stem cell transplantation. TCRdb re-called the RT-PCR reads with CATT. Here the sample spans around 2,500 delta-chain clones, approximately 20% being singletons. The CDR3 has 16 residues. Germline assignment: CDR1 GEAIGNYY and CDR2 EKD. This clone was observed a few times. A clone one base away is much larger, so this may be a read error. Sequencing used gamma-delta T cells. The chain links TRDV2 to TRDJ3; 11 positions match TRDD3. The TCR was taken from a human donor. It is not recorded whose cells these are; they may come from a transplant donor. The CDR3 region has the DNA TGTGCCCGTGACACTGGGGGATACTGGGACACCCGACAGATGTTTTTC. As protein: CARDTGGYWDTRQMFF.